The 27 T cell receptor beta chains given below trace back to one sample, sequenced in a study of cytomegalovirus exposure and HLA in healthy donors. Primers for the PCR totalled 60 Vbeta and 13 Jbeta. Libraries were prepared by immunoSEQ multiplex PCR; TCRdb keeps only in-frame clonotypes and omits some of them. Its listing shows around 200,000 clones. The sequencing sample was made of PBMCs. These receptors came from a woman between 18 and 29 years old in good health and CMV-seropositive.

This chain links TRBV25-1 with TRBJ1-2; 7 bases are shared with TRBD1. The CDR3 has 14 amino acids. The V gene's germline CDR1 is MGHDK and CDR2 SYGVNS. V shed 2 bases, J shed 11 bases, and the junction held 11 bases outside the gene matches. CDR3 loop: CASSETPDRSPYTF. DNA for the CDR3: TGTGCCAGCAGTGAAACTCCGGACAGGTCCCCTTACACCTTC.

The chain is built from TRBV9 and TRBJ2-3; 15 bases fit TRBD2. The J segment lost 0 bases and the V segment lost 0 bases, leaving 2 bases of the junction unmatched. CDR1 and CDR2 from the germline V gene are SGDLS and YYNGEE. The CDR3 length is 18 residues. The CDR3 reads CASSVGTSGGDSTDTQYF. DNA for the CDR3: TGTGCCAGCAGCGTAGGGACTAGCGGGGGGGATAGCACAGATACGCAGTATTTT. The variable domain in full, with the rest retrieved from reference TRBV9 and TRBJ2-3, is DSGVTQTPKHLITATGQRVTLRCSPRSGDLSVYWYQQSLDQGLQFLIQYYNGEERAKGNILERFSAQQFPDLHSELNLSSLELGDSALYFCASSVGTSGGDSTDTQYFGPGTRLTVL.

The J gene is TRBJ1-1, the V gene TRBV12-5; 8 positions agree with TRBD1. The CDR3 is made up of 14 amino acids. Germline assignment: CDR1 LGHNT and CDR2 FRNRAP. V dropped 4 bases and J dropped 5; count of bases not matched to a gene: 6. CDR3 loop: CASGSGTGVTEAFF. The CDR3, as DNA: TGTGCTAGTGGTTCCGGGACAGGAGTTACTGAAGCTTTCTTT.

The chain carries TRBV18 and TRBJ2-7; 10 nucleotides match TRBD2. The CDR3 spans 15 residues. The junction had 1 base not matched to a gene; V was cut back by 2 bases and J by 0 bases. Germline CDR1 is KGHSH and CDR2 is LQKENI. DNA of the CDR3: TGTGCCAGCTCACCAGGGACTAGCGTCTCCTACGAGCAGTACTTC. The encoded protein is CASSPGTSVSYEQYF.

The CDR3 nucleotides read TGTGCCAGCAGGAACCCGGACACCCTCTACGAGCAGTACTTC. Amino acids: CASRNPDTLYEQYF. This chain connects TRBV6-5 to TRBJ2-7; TRBD1 might be the D (5 bases). The ends were cut back, 6 bases at V and 3 bases at J, with 15 bases in the middle. CDR3 length equals 14 residues. CDR1 is MNHEY, CDR2 SVGAGI, per germline.

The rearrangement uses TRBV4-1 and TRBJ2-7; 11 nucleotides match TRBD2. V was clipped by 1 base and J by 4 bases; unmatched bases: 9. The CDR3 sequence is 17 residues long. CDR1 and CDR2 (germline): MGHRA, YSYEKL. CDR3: CASSQGPLAGASYEQYF. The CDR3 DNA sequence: TGCGCCAGCAGCCAAGGTCCACTAGCGGGAGCGAGTTACGAGCAGTACTTC.

CDR3 DNA sequence: TGTGCCAGCAGTGCCCCCGGGACAAAAAGAAATGAGCAGTTCTTC. Translated: CASSAPGTKRNEQFF. The V and J genes are TRBV27 and TRBJ2-1, with a possible D match to TRBD1 (6 bases). The CDR3 has 15 residues. Germline V gene sequence: CDR1 MNHEY, CDR2 SMNVEV (reference sequence). V was cut by 5 bases and J by 7 bases, with 18 bases left in between.

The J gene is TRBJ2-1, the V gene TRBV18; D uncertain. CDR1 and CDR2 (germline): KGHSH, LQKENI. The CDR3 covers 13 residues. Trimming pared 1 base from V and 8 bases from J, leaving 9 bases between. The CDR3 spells CASSPQVGDEQFF. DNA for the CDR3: TGTGCCAGCTCACCACAGGTGGGCGATGAGCAGTTCTTC.

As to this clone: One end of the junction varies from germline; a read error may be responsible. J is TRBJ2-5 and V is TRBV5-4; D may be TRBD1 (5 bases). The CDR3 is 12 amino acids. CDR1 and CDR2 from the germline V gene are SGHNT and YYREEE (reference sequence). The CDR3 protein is CASSPRQPRMNF. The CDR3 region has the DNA TGTGCCAGCAGCCCTAGACAGCCCCGCATGAACTTC.

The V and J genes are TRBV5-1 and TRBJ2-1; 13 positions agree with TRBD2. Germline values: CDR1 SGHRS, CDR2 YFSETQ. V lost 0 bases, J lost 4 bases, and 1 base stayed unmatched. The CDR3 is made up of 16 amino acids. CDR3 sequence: CASSLEGLAGYNEQFF. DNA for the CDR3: TGCGCCAGCAGCTTGGAGGGACTAGCGGGGTACAATGAGCAGTTCTTC.

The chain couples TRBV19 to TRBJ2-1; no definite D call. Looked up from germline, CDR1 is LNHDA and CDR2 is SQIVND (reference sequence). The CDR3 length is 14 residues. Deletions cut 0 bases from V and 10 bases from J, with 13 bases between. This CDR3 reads CASSIDRGPAEQFF. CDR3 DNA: TGTGCCAGTAGTATAGATAGAGGCCCCGCCGAGCAGTTCTTC.

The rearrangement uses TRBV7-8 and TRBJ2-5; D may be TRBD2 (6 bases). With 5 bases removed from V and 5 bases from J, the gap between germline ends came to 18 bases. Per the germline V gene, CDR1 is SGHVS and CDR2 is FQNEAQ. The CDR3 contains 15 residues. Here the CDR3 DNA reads TGTGCCAGCAGCCAATCGGGACTCGTCCGGGAGACCCAGTACTTC. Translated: CASSQSGLVRETQYF.

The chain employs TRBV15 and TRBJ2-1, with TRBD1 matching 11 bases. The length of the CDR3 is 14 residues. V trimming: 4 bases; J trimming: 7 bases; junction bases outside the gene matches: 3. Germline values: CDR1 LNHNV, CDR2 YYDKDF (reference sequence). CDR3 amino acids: CATSTGQGVNEQFF. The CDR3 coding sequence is TGTGCCACCAGCACGGGACAGGGGGTAAATGAGCAGTTCTTC.

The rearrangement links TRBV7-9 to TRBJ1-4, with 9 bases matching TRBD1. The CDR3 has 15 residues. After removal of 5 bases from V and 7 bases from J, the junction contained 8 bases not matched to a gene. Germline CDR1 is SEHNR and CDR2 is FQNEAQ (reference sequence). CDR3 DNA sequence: TGTGCCAGCAGCCCGGGACAGGGAGGGAGTGAAAAACTGTTTTTT. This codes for CASSPGQGGSEKLFF.

The CDR3 reads CASSLELAHEQYF. The CDR3 region has the DNA TGCGCCAGCAGCTTGGAGTTAGCCCACGAGCAGTACTTC. The chain links TRBV5-1 to TRBJ2-7; D is undetermined. CDR1 SGHRS and CDR2 YFSETQ come from the germline V gene. This CDR3 contains 13 residues. Between the trimmed V and J ends, which lost 0 bases and 5 bases, there was a span of 9 bases. Together with reference TRBV5-1 and TRBJ2-7, the CDR3 gives the full variable domain: KAGVTQTPRYLIKTRGQQVTLSCSPISGHRSVSWYQQTPGQGLQFLFEYFSETQRNKGNFPGRFSGRQFSNSRSEMNVSTLELGDSALYLCASSLELAHEQYFGPGTRLTVT.

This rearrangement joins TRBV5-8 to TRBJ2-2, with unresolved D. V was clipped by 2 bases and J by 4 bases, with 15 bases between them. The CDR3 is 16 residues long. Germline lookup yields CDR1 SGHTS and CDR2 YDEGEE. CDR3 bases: TGTGCCAGCAGCTTAGTAGTCTTCTCGGGCACCGGGGAGCTGTTTTTT. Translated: CASSLVVFSGTGELFF.

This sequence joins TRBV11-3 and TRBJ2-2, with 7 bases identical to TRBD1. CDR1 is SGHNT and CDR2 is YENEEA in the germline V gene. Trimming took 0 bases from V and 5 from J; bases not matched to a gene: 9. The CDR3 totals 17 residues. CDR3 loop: CASSLDKSAGGTGELFF. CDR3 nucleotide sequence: TGTGCCAGCAGCTTAGATAAGTCGGCAGGGGGTACCGGGGAGCTGTTTTTT.

CDR3 protein: CASSGGGTGDYEQYF. The CDR3, as DNA: TGTGCCAGCAGTGGAGGGGGGACAGGGGACTACGAGCAGTACTTC. The J gene is TRBJ2-7, the V gene TRBV6-1; 10 bases fit TRBD1. The ends lost 4 bases at V and 3 bases at J; junction bases unmatched: 6. Germline CDR1 is MNHNS and CDR2 is SASEGT. The CDR3 loop spans 15 amino acids.

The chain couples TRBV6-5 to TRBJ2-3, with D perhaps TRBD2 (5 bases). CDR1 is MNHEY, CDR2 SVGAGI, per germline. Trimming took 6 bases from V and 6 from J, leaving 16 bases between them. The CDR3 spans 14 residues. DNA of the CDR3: TGTGCCAGCAGAAGGGAACTAGGCGGTGATACGCAGTATTTT. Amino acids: CASRRELGGDTQYF.

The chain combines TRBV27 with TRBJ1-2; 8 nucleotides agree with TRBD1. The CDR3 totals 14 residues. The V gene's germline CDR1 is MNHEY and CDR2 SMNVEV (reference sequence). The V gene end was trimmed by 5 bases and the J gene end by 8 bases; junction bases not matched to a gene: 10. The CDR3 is CASSPIATGDGYTF. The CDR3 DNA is TGTGCCAGCAGTCCCATTGCGACAGGGGACGGCTACACCTTC.

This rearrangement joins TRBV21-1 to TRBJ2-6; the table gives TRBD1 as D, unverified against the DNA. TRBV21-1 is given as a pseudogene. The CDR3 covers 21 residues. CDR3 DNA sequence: TGTGCCAGCAGCAAAGTCCTTCCCGGGACAGGGTACCCCTCTGGGGCCAACGTCCTGACTTTC. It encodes CASSKVLPGTGYPSGANVLTF.

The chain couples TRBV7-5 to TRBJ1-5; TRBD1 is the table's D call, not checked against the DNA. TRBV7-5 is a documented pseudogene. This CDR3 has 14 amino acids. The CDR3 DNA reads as TGTGTCTCGAGTCGGACAGCCCCAAATCAGCCCCAGCATTTT. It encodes CVSSRTAPNQPQHF.

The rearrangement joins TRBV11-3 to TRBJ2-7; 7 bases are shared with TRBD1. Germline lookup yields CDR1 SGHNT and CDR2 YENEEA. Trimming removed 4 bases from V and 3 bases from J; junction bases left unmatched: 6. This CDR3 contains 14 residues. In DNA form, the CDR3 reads TGTGCCAGCAGCTCCCGGACAGGAGGCTACGAGCAGTACTTC. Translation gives CASSSRTGGYEQYF.

The CDR3: CASSYSGLAGSYEQYF. CDR3 nucleotide sequence: TGTGCCAGCAGTTACTCGGGACTAGCGGGCTCCTACGAGCAGTACTTC. The chain links TRBV6-5 to TRBJ2-7, with TRBD2 matching 12 bases. The V segment lost 0 bases and the J segment 0 bases; nucleotides outside the gene matches: 0. This CDR3 has 16 residues. In germline, CDR1 is MNHEY, CDR2 SVGAGI.

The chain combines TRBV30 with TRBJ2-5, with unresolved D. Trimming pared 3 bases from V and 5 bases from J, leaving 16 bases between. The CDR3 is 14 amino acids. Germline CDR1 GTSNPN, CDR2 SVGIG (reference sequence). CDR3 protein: CAWRDDGSRETQYF. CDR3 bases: TGTGCCTGGAGGGATGACGGGTCTAGGGAGACCCAGTACTTC.

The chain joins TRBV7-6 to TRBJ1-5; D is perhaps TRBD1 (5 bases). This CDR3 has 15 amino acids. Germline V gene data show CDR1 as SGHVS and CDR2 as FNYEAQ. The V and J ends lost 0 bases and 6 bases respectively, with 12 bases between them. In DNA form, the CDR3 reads TGTGCCAGCAGCTTAGCCTCGGAGGGGAGTCAGCCCCAGCATTTT. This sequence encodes CASSLASEGSQPQHF.

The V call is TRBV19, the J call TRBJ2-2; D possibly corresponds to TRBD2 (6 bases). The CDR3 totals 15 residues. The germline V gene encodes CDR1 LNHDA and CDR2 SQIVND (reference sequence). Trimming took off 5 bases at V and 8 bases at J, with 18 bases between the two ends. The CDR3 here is CASSEAGRVLGELFF. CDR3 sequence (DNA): TGTGCCAGTAGTGAAGCGGGTCGGGTGTTGGGGGAGCTGTTTTTT. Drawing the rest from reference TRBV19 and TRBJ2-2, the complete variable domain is DGGITQSPKYLFRKEGQNVTLSCEQNLNHDAMYWYRQDPGQGLRLIYYSQIVNDFQKGDIAEGYSVSREKKESFPLTVTSAQKNPTAFYLCASSEAGRVLGELFFGEGSRLTVL.